Shown below are 29 T cell receptor beta chains from a single sample sequenced in a study of blood T cell repertoires in COVID-19. Sequenced by immunoSEQ multiplex PCR; TCRdb stores in-frame clones only, minus some. The sample contains about 200,000 clones, around 88% of which appear only once. Sequenced input: PBMCs or T cells enriched from blood (not recorded which). These receptors all stem from a middle-aged man with acute COVID-19.

The chain employs TRBV3-1 (or the pseudogene TRBV3-2) and TRBJ2-5; 7 positions match TRBD2. Looked up from germline, CDR1 is LGHDT and CDR2 is YNNKEL (reference sequence). The V segment lost 1 base and the J segment 2 bases; nucleotides outside the gene matches: 4. This CDR3 is 15 amino acids long. The DNA for the CDR3 is TGTGCCAGCAGCCAAGTTCTAGCGGTTCAAGAGACCCAGTACTTC. It encodes CASSQVLAVQETQYF.

The rearrangement joins TRBV6-1 to TRBJ2-7, with TRBD1 matching 7 bases. Germline V gene sequence: CDR1 MNHNS, CDR2 SASEGT. The length of the CDR3 is 14 residues. J gave up 3 bases and V 5 bases, and 7 bases lay outside the gene matches. The CDR3 coding sequence is TGTGCCAGCAGTTCATCCGGGACAGTCTACGAGCAGTACTTC. This gives the protein CASSSSGTVYEQYF.

The rearrangement links TRBV5-6 to TRBJ1-3; the match to TRBD1 covers 8 bases. The germline V gene encodes CDR1 SGHDT and CDR2 YYEEEE. The trim removed 2 bases at V and 7 bases at J, leaving 2 bases unmatched. The CDR3 extends over 13 amino acids. The CDR3 nucleotides read TGTGCCAGCAGCTTCACAGGGGGGAACACCATATATTTT. It encodes CASSFTGGNTIYF. Full variable domain (rest looked up from reference TRBV5-6 and TRBJ1-3): DAGVTQSPTHLIKTRGQQVTLRCSPKSGHDTVSWYQQALGQGPQFIFQYYEEEERQRGNFPDRFSGHQFPNYSSELNVNALLLGDSALYLCASSFTGGNTIYFGEGSWLTVV.

The J gene is TRBJ1-6, the V gene TRBV5-1; 7 bases are a match to TRBD1. CDR1 and CDR2 from the germline V gene are SGHRS and YFSETQ. CDR3 length equals 16 residues. The V and J ends lost 3 bases and 1 base, in that order; junction bases with no gene match: 4. Written as DNA, the CDR3 is TGCGCCAGCAGCTCCACAGGGGAATCCTATAATTCACCCCTCCACTTT. Translation: CASSSTGESYNSPLHF.

V is TRBV2 and J is TRBJ1-6; 9 bases fit TRBD1. The junction had 5 bases not matched to a gene; V was cut back by 1 base and J by 10 bases. This CDR3 has 15 residues. The germline V gene encodes CDR1 SNHLY and CDR2 FYNNEI. Here the CDR3 reads CASSEGGQGISPLHF. CDR3 coding DNA: TGTGCCAGCAGTGAAGGGGGACAGGGAATCTCACCCCTCCACTTT.

J is TRBJ2-7 and V is TRBV30; 8 positions agree with TRBD1. V shed 3 bases, J shed 5 bases, and the junction held 9 bases outside the gene matches. Germline CDR1 and CDR2: GTSNPN and SVGIG (reference sequence). The CDR3 has 14 amino acids. The chain's CDR3 is CAWRELDRDHEQYF. As DNA, the CDR3 is TGTGCCTGGAGAGAACTGGACAGGGACCACGAGCAGTACTTC.

This chain links TRBV24-1 with TRBJ1-2, with 9 positions matching TRBD1. The CDR3 is 16 amino acids. Germline CDR1 is KGHDR and CDR2 is SFDVKD. V dropped 7 bases and J dropped 5; count of bases not matched to a gene: 13. The CDR3 loop is CATSPGQGTLGYGYTF. CDR3 nucleotide sequence: TGTGCCACCAGCCCGGGACAGGGAACCCTCGGATATGGCTACACCTTC.

The chain links TRBV7-9 to TRBJ2-7, with D perhaps matching TRBD2 (5 bases). The V gene's germline CDR1 is SEHNR and CDR2 FQNEAQ (reference sequence). V was shortened by 3 bases and J by 4 bases, with 13 bases between the two germline ends. The CDR3 sequence is 14 residues long. The CDR3: CASSFGGRQYEQYF. DNA of the CDR3: TGTGCCAGCAGCTTTGGTGGGAGACAATACGAGCAGTACTTC.

This chain uses TRBV30 with TRBJ1-6; 8 positions agree with TRBD1. The CDR3 covers 13 residues. Unmatched junction bases numbered 5, after V lost 3 bases and J lost 10 bases. From germline, CDR1 is GTSNPN and CDR2 SVGIG (reference sequence). In DNA, the CDR3 is TGTGCCTGGAGGACAGGGGATCGCTCACCCCTCCACTTT. It encodes CAWRTGDRSPLHF. Supplemented by reference TRBV30 and TRBJ1-6, the full variable domain reads SQTIHQWPATLVQPVGSPLSLECTVEGTSNPNLYWYRQAAGRGLQLLFYSVGIGQISSEVPQNLSASRPQDRQFILSSKKLLLSDSGFYLCAWRTGDRSPLHFGNGTRLTVT.

This clone appeared a single time. The J gene is TRBJ1-6, the V gene TRBV2, with D maybe TRBD1 (5 bases). The CDR3 is made up of 15 amino acids. CDR1 is SNHLY, CDR2 FYNNEI, per germline. The V end was cut by 3 bases, the J end by 7 bases, with 13 bases between. DNA of the CDR3: TGTGCCAGCAGTGAGGAGGGGAGAGGGAATTCACCCCTCCACTTT. Translation: CASSEEGRGNSPLHF.

The chain joins TRBV27 to TRBJ1-4; D perhaps matches TRBD1 (5 bases). The CDR3 is made up of 11 amino acids. Germline values: CDR1 MNHEY, CDR2 SMNVEV (reference sequence). Trimming took 8 bases from V and 10 from J, leaving 11 bases between them. The CDR3 region is CASSPGGKLFF. The DNA for the CDR3 is TGTGCCAGCTCCCCCGGGGGAAAACTGTTTTTT.

This clone was observed a single time. The V call is TRBV5-6, the J call TRBJ2-3, with TRBD2 identical over 8 bases. The V gene's germline CDR1 is SGHDT and CDR2 YYEEEE. This CDR3 comprises 17 residues. J gave up 4 bases and V 4 bases, and 14 bases lay outside the gene matches. CDR3 in amino acids: CASSRTLGLGSADTQYF. The CDR3, as DNA: TGTGCCAGCAGCCGAACTCTGGGACTAGGTTCCGCAGATACGCAGTATTTT. The variable domain in full, completed from reference TRBV5-6 and TRBJ2-3, reads DAGVTQSPTHLIKTRGQQVTLRCSPKSGHDTVSWYQQALGQGPQFIFQYYEEEERQRGNFPDRFSGHQFPNYSSELNVNALLLGDSALYLCASSRTLGLGSADTQYFGPGTRLTVL.

The table lists this clone with a count of one. The chain is built from TRBV28 and TRBJ1-4; D not resolved. Germline CDR1 reads MDHEN; CDR2 reads SYDVKM. CDR3 size: 14 residues. V was clipped by 4 bases and J by 2 bases, with 8 bases between them. The chain's CDR3 is CASSSGGTNEKLFF. The CDR3 coding sequence is TGTGCCAGCAGTTCCGGAGGGACTAATGAAAAACTGTTTTTT.

The genes are TRBV7-2 and TRBJ2-3; 11 positions match TRBD2. Germline V gene data show CDR1 as SGHTA and CDR2 as FQGNSA. Trimming removed 3 bases from V and 1 base from J; junction bases left unmatched: 0. CDR3 length: 15 amino acids. CDR3 region: CASSLGLAGTDTQYF. CDR3 in DNA: TGTGCCAGCAGCTTGGGACTAGCGGGCACAGATACGCAGTATTTT. Full variable domain (outside the CDR3, taken from reference TRBV7-2 and TRBJ2-3): GAGVSQSPSNKVTEKGKDVELRCDPISGHTALYWYRQSLGQGLEFLIYFQGNSAPDKSGLPSDRFSAERTGGSVSTLTIQRTQQEDSAVYLCASSLGLAGTDTQYFGPGTRLTVL.

The rearrangement joins TRBV5-1 to TRBJ1-4; D is possibly TRBD1 (6 bases). The V end lost 0 bases, the J end lost 8 bases, and 11 bases lay between the germline ends. Germline lookup yields CDR1 SGHRS and CDR2 YFSETQ. This CDR3 is built from 14 residues. This CDR3 is CASSLGGLGEKLFF. CDR3 in DNA: TGCGCCAGCAGCTTGGGGGGGCTTGGAGAAAAACTGTTTTTT.

The chain couples TRBV2 to TRBJ1-2; TRBD1 aligns across 7 bases. V was pared by 6 bases and J by 8 bases, with 9 bases of the junction left unmatched. The CDR3 contains 13 residues. Germline V CDR1 and CDR2: SNHLY, FYNNEI. The CDR3 loop is CASRTGETEGYTF. The CDR3 DNA follows: TGTGCCAGCAGAACAGGGGAAACGGAAGGCTACACCTTC.

The chain links TRBV11-2 to TRBJ2-7, with D possibly TRBD2 on 5 matching bases. The V end lost 8 bases, the J end lost 6 bases, and 17 bases lay between the germline ends. Germline values: CDR1 SGHAT, CDR2 FQNNGV. This CDR3 spans 13 amino acids. CDR3 in DNA: TGTGCCAGCTTGAGGGCCCCACGGACCGAGCAGTACTTC. Translation: CASLRAPRTEQYF.

The chain has TRBV6-5 and TRBJ1-3; perhaps TRBD1 as D (5 bases). Germline V gene data show CDR1 as MNHEY and CDR2 as SVGAGI. The CDR3 contains 16 residues. V was pared by 4 bases and J by 0 bases, with 13 bases between. CDR3 residues: CASSSRQQASGNTIYF. CDR3 nucleotide sequence: TGTGCCAGCAGTTCCCGACAGCAAGCCTCTGGAAACACCATATATTTT.

This clone has a handful of counts. V gene TRBV18 combines with J gene TRBJ1-5; D is possibly TRBD1 (6 bases). CDR1 is KGHSH and CDR2 is LQKENI in the germline V gene. There are 13 residues in the CDR3. The ends were cut back, 3 bases at V and 7 bases at J, with 10 bases in the middle. CDR3 sequence (DNA): TGTGCCAGCTCACCCCCGGGGGGCCAGCCCCAGCATTTT. Protein product: CASSPPGGQPQHF. The entire variable domain, with the rest obtained from reference TRBV18 and TRBJ1-5, is as follows: NAGVMQNPRHLVRRRGQEARLRCSPMKGHSHVYWYRQLPEEGLKFMVYLQKENIIDESGMPKERFSAEFPKEGPSILRIQQVVRGDSAAYFCASSPPGGQPQHFGDGTRLSIL.

This chain joins TRBV15 and TRBJ2-2, with D possibly being TRBD1 (6 bases). The germline CDR1 and CDR2 sequences are LNHNV and YYDKDF (reference sequence). The V and J ends lost 8 bases and 6 bases respectively, with 10 bases between them. CDR3 size: 12 residues. The CDR3 region has the DNA TGTGCCACCGAACAGGGATCCGGGGAGCTGTTTTTT. Translating gives CATEQGSGELFF.

The chain has TRBV9 and TRBJ1-1, with D possibly matching TRBD1 (5 bases). The CDR3 covers 14 residues. With 0 bases removed from V and 5 bases from J, the gap between germline ends came to 11 bases. Germline CDR1 reads SGDLS; CDR2 reads YYNGEE. This chain's CDR3 is CASSVGGGVTEAFF. Here the CDR3 DNA reads TGTGCCAGCAGCGTAGGAGGAGGGGTTACTGAAGCTTTCTTT.

The chain recombines TRBV6-5 with TRBJ1-1; D perhaps matches TRBD1 (6 bases). Germline loops: CDR1 MNHEY, CDR2 SVGAGI. The CDR3 runs to 13 residues. With 10 bases removed from V and 5 bases from J, the gap between germline ends came to 17 bases. The CDR3 DNA sequence: TGTGCCACTTACAGGGTTCCCATTACTGAAGCTTTCTTT. This encodes CATYRVPITEAFF.

The CDR3 is CASSEYQPQHF. The DNA of the CDR3 is TGTGCCAGCAGTGAGTATCAGCCCCAGCATTTT. The chain recombines TRBV28 with TRBJ1-5; D uncertain. Trimming pared 5 bases from V and 5 bases from J, leaving 4 bases between. The CDR3 is made up of 11 amino acids. The germline CDR1 and CDR2 sequences are MDHEN and SYDVKM.

This clone was detected only once. The gene calls are TRBV5-4 and TRBJ1-6, with 9 bases aligning to TRBD1. J gave up 10 bases and V 4 bases, and 12 bases lay outside the gene matches. This CDR3 comprises 16 residues. Per the germline V gene, CDR1 is SGHNT and CDR2 is YYREEE (reference sequence). The CDR3 loop is CASSNARQGVRSPLHF. In DNA, the CDR3 is TGTGCCAGCAGCAACGCCCGACAGGGGGTAAGGTCACCCCTCCACTTT. The full variable domain, completed using reference TRBV5-4 and TRBJ1-6, is ETGVTQSPTHLIKTRGQQVTLRCSSQSGHNTVSWYQQALGQGPQFIFQYYREEENGRGNFPPRFSGLQFPNYSSELNVNALELDDSALYLCASSNARQGVRSPLHFGNGTRLTVT.

This clone was detected a few times. The chain couples TRBV6-5 to TRBJ1-1; 7 bases fit TRBD1. CDR1 MNHEY and CDR2 SVGAGI come from the germline V gene. This CDR3 has 13 residues. J was trimmed by 1 base and V by 6 bases; bases with no gene match: 2. CDR3 protein: CASRGQQNTEAFF. The CDR3, as DNA: TGTGCCAGCAGGGGACAGCAGAACACTGAAGCTTTCTTT.

The chain employs TRBV7-9 and TRBJ2-1, with D possibly TRBD1 on 6 matching bases. The V gene lost 5 bases and the J gene lost 9 bases, with 14 bases spanning the gap. CDR3 length: 13 residues. Germline V lookup: CDR1 SEHNR, CDR2 FQNEAQ (reference sequence). Written as DNA, the CDR3 is TGTGCCAGCAGCCACCAAGAGGGGGTTGAGCAGTTCTTC. Protein product: CASSHQEGVEQFF.

The chain combines TRBV27 with TRBJ1-2; 12 bases are a match to TRBD1. V lost 6 bases and J lost 6; bases outside the gene matches: 2. This CDR3 region has 13 residues. The V gene's germline CDR1 is MNHEY and CDR2 SMNVEV (reference sequence). The CDR3 sequence is CASRGQGAHGYTF. The CDR3 DNA follows: TGTGCCAGCAGGGGACAGGGGGCCCATGGCTACACCTTC.

The chain couples TRBV9 to TRBJ2-1; D is possibly TRBD2 (6 bases). CDR3 length: 13 residues. Germline assignment: CDR1 SGDLS and CDR2 YYNGEE. V shed 3 bases and J shed 6 bases, with 10 bases lying between them. The CDR3 DNA sequence: TGTGCCAGCAGCGCCGGGACTCCCAATGAGCAGTTCTTC. It is translated as CASSAGTPNEQFF.

CDR3 amino acids: CATSRARLESSYNEQFF. DNA of the CDR3: TGTGCCACCAGCAGAGCCCGATTGGAGAGCTCCTACAATGAGCAGTTCTTC. The V and J genes are TRBV15 and TRBJ2-1; unclear D gene. This CDR3 comprises 17 residues. V was pared by 1 base and J by 0 bases, with 13 bases between. From germline, CDR1 is LNHNV and CDR2 YYDKDF (reference sequence). The whole variable domain, filled in from reference TRBV15 and TRBJ2-1, reads DAMVIQNPRYQVTQFGKPVTLSCSQTLNHNVMYWYQQKSSQAPKLLFHYYDKDFNNEADTPDNFQSRRPNTSFCFLDIRSPGLGDTAMYLCATSRARLESSYNEQFFGPGTRLTVL.